This record concerns one T cell receptor (beta chain) sequence. The antigen remains undetermined. Donors likely had unrecorded immune exposures despite being nominally healthy when sampled. These data belong to a study of cytomegalovirus exposure and HLA in healthy donors. With 60 Vbeta and 13 Jbeta primers, the PCR was carried out. The data were produced by immunoSEQ multiplex PCR, yet TCRdb's version contains in-frame clones alone and is incomplete. The table lists about 64,000 clones, about 85% of them singletons, with about 10% in the top ten. Overall study findings and caveats: Later analysis identified a missense DCLRE1C variant that was linked to TCR beta V- and J-gene trimming.

This CDR3 has 15 amino acids. Germline V gene data show CDR1 as MNHEY and CDR2 as SVGAGI. The specimen sequenced was PBMCs. This TCR was sampled from a female donor in good health and CMV-seronegative. This chain joins TRBV6-5 and TRBJ2-5; TRBD2 is a possible D gene (5 bases). The last part of the DNA fits TRBJ2-7 better; the J call may be wrong. The CDR3 region has the DNA TGTGCCAGCACCATCTCATTTGCGGCGGGTTACGAGCAGTACTTC. This gives the protein CASTISFAAGYEQYF.